The rows below give T cell receptor beta chains drawn from one sample of a study of memory CD4+ T cells and cytomegalovirus serostatus. Assay: immunoSEQ multiplex PCR; the TCRdb copy retains only in-frame clones and omits some. The sample has 40,000 to 55,000 clones; about 78% are singletons. The sequencing sample was made of memory CD4+ T cells from blood. These receptors came from an adult in good health and CMV-seronegative. The CDR3 runs from the conserved cysteine through the conserved F or W. The order of the fields is J gene, V gene, CDR3 protein.

>TRBJ1-5|TRBV30
CAWSPDSNQPQHF
>TRBJ1-1|TRBV7-6
CASSSGQVNTEAFF
>TRBJ2-1|TRBV28
CSSGESSYNEQFF
>TRBJ2-5|TRBV25-1
CASSEFSGGETQYF
>TRBJ2-1|TRBV7-7
CASSLSLTYEQFF
>TRBJ2-1|TRBV5-1
CASSLASLSAGGYNEQFF
>TRBJ2-5|TRBV27
CASRRQGVGETQYF
>TRBJ2-3|TRBV11-2
CASSLDRGTDTQYF
>TRBJ2-2|TRBV28
CASSLSAGYTGELFF
>TRBJ2-1|TRBV25-1
CASSTSGGLYNEQFF
>TRBJ1-1|TRBV27
CASSFQGRANTEAFF
>TRBJ2-5|TRBV5-1
CASSLEETQYF
>TRBJ1-5|TRBV15
CATSRDRGEHQPQHF
>TRBJ1-3|TRBV5-1
CASSDRSSGNTIYF
>TRBJ2-5|TRBV7-3
CASGAPEGTQYF
>TRBJ1-4|TRBV5-6
CASSLGQENEKLFF
>TRBJ1-1|TRBV27
CASRDYFMNTEAFF
>TRBJ2-7|TRBV7-8
CASSLGAGWETNYEQYF
>TRBJ2-4|TRBV14
CASSQGWQGVNIQYF
>TRBJ2-1|TRBV4-1
CASSPPGARSNEQFF
>TRBJ2-5|TRBV6-1
CASSDGLAGGVKTQYF
>TRBJ1-2|TRBV13
CASSSYREGTYGYTF
>TRBJ2-7|TRBV9
CASSPRQGKSEQYF
>TRBJ1-5|TRBV19
CASSRGTGNQPQHF
>TRBJ2-5|TRBV12-2
CASRLEGLLKETQYF
>TRBJ2-1|TRBV19
CASSHDRSSYNEQFF
>TRBJ2-1|TRBV2
CASSRERSYNEQFF
>TRBJ2-7|TRBV6-5
CASRRDRNVFEQYF